The 16 T cell receptor beta chains listed next were all sequenced from one sample in a study of cytomegalovirus exposure and HLA in healthy donors. Amplification used 60 Vbeta primers and 13 Jbeta primers. Some clones are missing from TCRdb's copy, which holds only in-frame ones; the method was immunoSEQ multiplex PCR. Of around 110,000 clones in the sample, around 80% are singletons; the top ten hold 2.1%. Sequenced: PBMCs. The receptor source for this set is a man between 25 and 39 years old in good health and CMV-seronegative.

The chain links TRBV15 to TRBJ1-2, with D uncertain. V lost 0 bases to trimming and J lost 5 bases, with 7 bases between them. There are 13 residues in the CDR3. Germline V gives CDR1 LNHNV, CDR2 YYDKDF (reference sequence). This chain's CDR3 is CATSRDPGYGYTF. In DNA, the CDR3 is TGTGCCACCAGCAGAGATCCCGGGTATGGCTACACCTTC.

V usage is TRBV21-1 and J usage is TRBJ2-2; TRBD1, the table's D call, lacks a check against the DNA. TRBV21-1 is reported as a pseudogene. This CDR3 region has 17 residues. The CDR3 DNA follows: TGTGCCAGCAGCAAAGCGAAACAGGGGGCAAGGACCGGGGAGCTGTTTTTT. Its translation is CASSKAKQGARTGELFF.

This chain connects TRBV20-1 to TRBJ2-1, with TRBD2 as a possible D gene (6 bases). Germline CDR1 is DFQATT and CDR2 is SNEGSKA (reference sequence). The germline V and J ends were trimmed by 0 bases and 14 bases, with 11 bases remaining between them. This CDR3 spans 11 amino acids. The CDR3 reads CSARDLEREFF. The CDR3 nucleotides are TGCAGTGCTAGAGATCTAGAGCGGGAGTTCTTC.

The chain has TRBV2 and TRBJ1-1, with TRBD1 matching 7 bases. Trimming removed 4 bases from V and 2 bases from J; junction bases left unmatched: 4. Per germline, CDR1 SNHLY and CDR2 FYNNEI. This CDR3 has 14 amino acids. In nucleotides, the CDR3 is TGTGCCAGCAGTGCGCAGGGGGGAAACACTGAAGCTTTCTTT. It specifies CASSAQGGNTEAFF. The full variable domain, completed using reference TRBV2 and TRBJ1-1, is EPEVTQTPSHQVTQMGQEVILRCVPISNHLYFYWYRQILGQKVEFLVSFYNNEISEKSEIFDDQFSVERPDGSNFTLKIRSTKLEDSAMYFCASSAQGGNTEAFFGQGTRLTVV.

This chain connects TRBV10-2 to TRBJ2-7; TRBD2 might be the D (6 bases). Germline V lookup: CDR1 WSHSY, CDR2 SAAADI. Trimming shortened V by 7 bases and J by 2 bases, and 9 bases separated the two germline ends. The CDR3 sequence is 12 residues long. The CDR3, as DNA: TGCGCCAGCACGGAGGGGACCTACGAGCAGTACTTC. This translates into CASTEGTYEQYF.

V gene TRBV5-1 combines with J gene TRBJ1-2, with a weak D call TRBD1 (5 bases). CDR3 size: 17 residues. Trimming removed 0 bases from V and 1 base from J, with 16 bases in between. Germline loops: CDR1 SGHRS, CDR2 YFSETQ. CDR3: CASSLEGRGIGNYGYTF. CDR3 sequence (DNA): TGCGCCAGCAGCTTGGAGGGTCGGGGGATTGGTAACTATGGCTACACCTTC.

The chain couples TRBV10-3 to TRBJ1-3; a weak D match, TRBD1 (6 bases). Trimming stripped 0 bases from V and 0 bases from J, with 9 bases between. Per the germline V gene, CDR1 is ENHRY and CDR2 is SYGVKD. The CDR3 length is 16 residues. The CDR3 is CAISESIGGSGNTIYF. DNA of the CDR3: TGTGCCATCAGTGAGTCGATAGGGGGCTCTGGAAACACCATATATTTT.

The V call is TRBV9, the J call TRBJ2-4; TRBD1 agrees at 7 bases. The CDR3 runs 14 residues. After removal of 4 bases from V and 12 bases from J, the junction contained 13 bases not matched to a gene. Germline V gives CDR1 SGDLS, CDR2 YYNGEE. The CDR3 loop is CASSPDRSRDSQYF. The CDR3 DNA reads as TGTGCCAGCAGCCCCGACAGGAGTAGGGACAGTCAGTACTTC.

V is TRBV10-2 and J is TRBJ1-2; 9 nucleotides match TRBD1. The CDR3 loop spans 15 amino acids. V lost 1 base and J lost 3; bases outside the gene matches: 3. Germline values: CDR1 WSHSY, CDR2 SAAADI. CDR3 bases: TGCGCCAGCAGTGAGTACGGACAGGGGTACTATGGCTACACCTTC. Translated: CASSEYGQGYYGYTF.

The J gene is TRBJ1-5, the V gene TRBV2; D is perhaps TRBD1 (6 bases). This CDR3 is 15 amino acids long. Trimming stripped 7 bases from V and 3 bases from J, with 16 bases between. Per the germline V gene, CDR1 is SNHLY and CDR2 is FYNNEI. CDR3 DNA: TGTGCCAGCATCCCGGACAGAGGATACAATCAGCCCCAGCATTTT. It encodes CASIPDRGYNQPQHF.

V is TRBV30 and J is TRBJ1-3; no clear D gene. V lost 1 base, J lost 3 bases, and 10 bases lay in between. The CDR3 length is 14 residues. The germline V gene has CDR1 GTSNPN and CDR2 SVGIG (reference sequence). CDR3 in amino acids: CAWSDGVGGNTIYF. In DNA form, the CDR3 reads TGTGCCTGGAGTGACGGGGTCGGTGGAAACACCATATATTTT.

V usage is TRBV28 and J usage is TRBJ2-5; TRBD2 matches at 7 bases. This CDR3 comprises 15 residues. Trimming at V came to 7 bases and at J to 5 bases, leaving 13 bases not matched to a gene. CDR1 and CDR2 from the germline V gene are MDHEN and SYDVKM. CDR3 bases: TGTGCCAGCAAACCTGGCGGGGGATCGTGGGAGACCCAGTACTTC. Amino acids: CASKPGGGSWETQYF.

This clone was counted between two and nine times. V gene TRBV5-5 combines with J gene TRBJ1-4, with D hard to call. The V and J ends lost 0 bases and 5 bases respectively, with 11 bases between them. The V gene's germline CDR1 is SGHKS and CDR2 YYEKEE (reference sequence). The CDR3 has 15 amino acids. The chain's CDR3 is CASSLVPNLNEKLFF. In nucleotides, the CDR3 is TGTGCCAGCAGCTTGGTCCCCAACTTAAATGAAAAACTGTTTTTT. Based on the CDR3 plus reference TRBV5-5 and TRBJ1-4, the full variable domain is DAGVTQSPTHLIKTRGQQVTLRCSPISGHKSVSWYQQVLGQGPQFIFQYYEKEERGRGNFPDRFSARQFPNYSSELNVNALLLGDSALYLCASSLVPNLNEKLFFGSGTQLSVL.

V usage is TRBV28 and J usage is TRBJ2-7; weak D call: TRBD1 (5 bases). V was clipped by 5 bases and J by 0 bases, with 14 bases between them. CDR1 and CDR2 (germline): MDHEN, SYDVKM. The CDR3 totals 15 residues. For the CDR3, the DNA is TGTGCCAGCAGTCCAGGGTCCCTTTTCTCCTACGAGCAGTACTTC. Translated: CASSPGSLFSYEQYF.

The rearrangement joins TRBV10-1 to TRBJ2-5; 10 nucleotides align to TRBD2. With 4 bases clipped from V and 5 bases from J, the junction kept 10 bases outside the gene matches. This CDR3 region has 16 residues. Germline V gene data show CDR1 as WNHNN and CDR2 as SYGVQD (reference sequence). The chain's CDR3 is CASSGASGGARETQYF. In DNA form, the CDR3 reads TGCGCCAGCAGTGGAGCTAGCGGGGGTGCTCGGGAGACCCAGTACTTC.

This clone was seen a few times. The rearrangement joins TRBV10-3 to TRBJ1-2, with 7 bases matching TRBD1. The length of the CDR3 is 12 residues. V lost 5 bases to trimming and J lost 4 bases; unmatched junction nucleotides: 1. Germline CDR1 and CDR2: ENHRY and SYGVKD. CDR3 bases: TGTGCCATCAGTTGGGACAGCTATGGCTACACCTTC. This translates into CAISWDSYGYTF.